The clone carrying this T cell receptor beta chain was recorded at least ten times. What it binds is unknown. This entry comes from a study of CD8 T cells in ankylosing spondylitis. Whole-study findings and limits: Ankylosing spondylitis blood appeared to be characterized by a TCR beta motif of fewer than ten highly homologous variants. A number of the motif variants had already been described in reactive arthritis synovial fluid and blood. Reported data indicate significant enrichment of disease-linked clones within matched ankylosing spondylitis synovial fluid.

The CDR3 runs to 11 residues. TCR beta libraries were made by quantitative 5'-RACE with molecular barcodes. A single record per CDR3 protein comes from TCRdb applying MiXCR to the 5' RACE reads. The sample gives approximately 520,000 distinct CDR3 sequences, about 5.2% of which show up once; under 4.5% is in the top ten. The J gene is TRBJ2-5, the V gene TRBV21-1. TRBV21-1 counts as a pseudogene. The clonotype originates from a male donor with ankylosing spondylitis. Material for sequencing was blood, either unsorted or a sorted T cell fraction (not recorded which). The CDR3 nucleotides are TGTGCCACCGGACGGAAAGAGACCCAGTACTTC. It specifies CATGRKETQYF.